Shown below are 13 T cell receptor beta chains from a single sample sequenced in a study of T cell responses to AZD1222 COVID-19 vaccine (dated by TCRdb to the early 2020s). The library was obtained by the immunoSEQ multiplex PCR assay. As stored in TCRdb, this immuneACCESS dataset retains in-frame rearrangements with V and J assigned. A fraction of the clones does not appear; measured against another copy, unresolved V genes explain less than half of the discrepancy, and the remainder lacks a known reason. A total of approximately 100,000 clones appear in this sample, roughly nine tenths of them only once. The ten largest clones take up approximately 5% of the sample. The time point label on this specimen signifies: about 28 days (+/-7) after the second vaccine dose. The sequenced sample was peripheral blood, obtained 28 days after the second AZD1222 dose. These receptor sequences come from an adult who received the AZD1222 COVID-19 vaccine.

V usage is TRBV27 and J usage is TRBJ1-1; 7 positions agree with TRBD1. V lost 0 bases, J lost 6 bases, and 19 bases stayed unmatched. This CDR3 is built from 19 residues. The germline CDR1 and CDR2 sequences are MNHEY and SMNVEV (reference sequence). CDR3: CASSLSRGQLTGVGAEAFF. The CDR3 nucleotides are TGTGCCAGCAGTTTATCGCGGGGGCAGCTAACAGGGGTCGGGGCTGAAGCTTTCTTT.

This chain connects TRBV3-1 (or the pseudogene TRBV3-2) to TRBJ2-1, with TRBD1 matching over 7 bases. Per germline, CDR1 LGHDT and CDR2 YNNKEL (reference sequence). Trimming cost V 1 base and J 0 bases; bases outside gene matches: 0. The CDR3 sequence is 15 residues long. The CDR3 sequence is CASSQGTGSYNEQFF. The CDR3 DNA reads as TGTGCCAGCAGCCAAGGGACAGGCTCCTACAATGAGCAGTTCTTC.

The chain joins TRBV18 to TRBJ2-7; 9 positions match TRBD1. V lost 1 base and J lost 1; bases outside the gene matches: 5. The CDR3 is 16 amino acids. The germline V gene encodes CDR1 KGHSH and CDR2 LQKENI. Written as DNA, the CDR3 is TGTGCCAGCTCACCACAACAGGGGGCGATGTCCTACGAGCAGTACTTC. Its translation is CASSPQQGAMSYEQYF.

This clone was observed a single time. The chain joins TRBV6-5 to TRBJ2-7; 9 bases line up with TRBD1. The CDR3 extends over 13 amino acids. The ends lost 8 bases at V and 2 bases at J; junction bases unmatched: 4. Germline V gene lookup returns CDR1 MNHEY and CDR2 SVGAGI. CDR3 nucleotide sequence: TGTGCCAGCCAAGGACAGGGGCCCTACGAGCAGTACTTC. Residues: CASQGQGPYEQYF.

The gene calls are TRBV6-1 and TRBJ1-2; D is uncertain. CDR1 is MNHNS and CDR2 is SASEGT in the germline V gene. This CDR3 has 13 residues. V was clipped by 3 bases and J by 5 bases, with 10 bases between them. The CDR3 protein is CASSDPSRYGYTF. The CDR3 nucleotides are TGTGCCAGCAGTGACCCGAGTCGATATGGCTACACCTTC.

J is TRBJ1-6 and V is TRBV7-2; TRBD1 agrees at 7 bases. The ends lost 0 bases at V and 8 bases at J; junction bases unmatched: 4. Germline V gene sequence: CDR1 SGHTA, CDR2 FQGNSA. The CDR3 spans 15 residues. CDR3 amino acids: CASSLAARGYSPLHF. The CDR3 DNA reads as TGTGCCAGCAGCTTAGCCGCCAGGGGGTATTCACCCCTCCACTTT.

The chain carries TRBV10-3 and TRBJ2-1, with D perhaps matching TRBD2 (5 bases). Between the trimmed V and J ends, which lost 3 bases and 2 bases, there was a span of 11 bases. CDR1 is ENHRY, CDR2 SYGVKD, per germline. This CDR3 comprises 15 residues. CDR3 coding DNA: TGTGCCATCAGTGACGGAGCGGATCCCTACAATGAGCAGTTCTTC. Translated, it gives CAISDGADPYNEQFF.

This clone was seen a single time. This chain links TRBV10-3 with TRBJ2-5; TRBD1 might be the D (6 bases). This CDR3 region has 15 residues. The V end lost 0 bases, the J end lost 5 bases, and 13 bases lay between the germline ends. Germline CDR1 reads ENHRY; CDR2 reads SYGVKD. Here the CDR3 DNA reads TGTGCCATCAGTGAGTCCTTACAGGGTAGGGAGACCCAGTACTTC. This gives the protein CAISESLQGRETQYF.

This clone showed up just a few times. The rearrangement uses TRBV6-5 and TRBJ2-7; tentatively, D is TRBD1 (5 bases). Trimming left V 0 bases short and J 6 bases short, with 9 bases between. Germline CDR1 is MNHEY and CDR2 is SVGAGI. The CDR3 loop spans 13 amino acids. CDR3 protein: CASSYSRTTEQYF. The CDR3 DNA is TGTGCCAGCAGTTACTCCCGGACAACCGAGCAGTACTTC.

V gene TRBV27 combines with J gene TRBJ2-7; D might be TRBD2 (7 bases). The V and J ends lost 2 bases and 0 bases respectively, with 11 bases between them. The CDR3 consists of 15 residues. Germline assignment: CDR1 MNHEY and CDR2 SMNVEV (reference sequence). The CDR3 reads CASSLGRGPSYEQYF. CDR3 DNA sequence: TGTGCCAGCAGTTTAGGGCGGGGGCCCTCCTACGAGCAGTACTTC.

In DNA, the CDR3 is TGTGCCAGCAGTTACTCGTTTGGCGAGCAGTACTTC. This sequence encodes CASSYSFGEQYF. V gene TRBV6-6 combines with J gene TRBJ2-7; D is uncertain. This CDR3 is built from 12 residues. Looked up from germline, CDR1 is MNHNY and CDR2 is SVGAGI (reference sequence). V lost 0 bases to trimming and J lost 6 bases, with 6 bases between them.

The chain's CDR3 is CASSLVSGNTIYF. The CDR3 DNA reads as TGTGCCAGCAGTTTGGTCTCTGGAAACACCATATATTTT. The chain carries TRBV12-3 or TRBV12-4 and TRBJ1-3; D gene ambiguous. The CDR3 spans 13 residues. Trimming left V 3 bases short and J 0 bases short, with 3 bases between.

This sequence joins TRBV5-1 and TRBJ1-2; D might be TRBD1 (6 bases). Trimming cost V 0 bases and J 4 bases, with 10 bases left between them. Germline lookup yields CDR1 SGHRS and CDR2 YFSETQ. This CDR3 is 14 amino acids long. This CDR3 reads CASSLEGGPYGYTF. DNA for the CDR3: TGCGCCAGCAGCTTGGAGGGGGGACCCTATGGCTACACCTTC.